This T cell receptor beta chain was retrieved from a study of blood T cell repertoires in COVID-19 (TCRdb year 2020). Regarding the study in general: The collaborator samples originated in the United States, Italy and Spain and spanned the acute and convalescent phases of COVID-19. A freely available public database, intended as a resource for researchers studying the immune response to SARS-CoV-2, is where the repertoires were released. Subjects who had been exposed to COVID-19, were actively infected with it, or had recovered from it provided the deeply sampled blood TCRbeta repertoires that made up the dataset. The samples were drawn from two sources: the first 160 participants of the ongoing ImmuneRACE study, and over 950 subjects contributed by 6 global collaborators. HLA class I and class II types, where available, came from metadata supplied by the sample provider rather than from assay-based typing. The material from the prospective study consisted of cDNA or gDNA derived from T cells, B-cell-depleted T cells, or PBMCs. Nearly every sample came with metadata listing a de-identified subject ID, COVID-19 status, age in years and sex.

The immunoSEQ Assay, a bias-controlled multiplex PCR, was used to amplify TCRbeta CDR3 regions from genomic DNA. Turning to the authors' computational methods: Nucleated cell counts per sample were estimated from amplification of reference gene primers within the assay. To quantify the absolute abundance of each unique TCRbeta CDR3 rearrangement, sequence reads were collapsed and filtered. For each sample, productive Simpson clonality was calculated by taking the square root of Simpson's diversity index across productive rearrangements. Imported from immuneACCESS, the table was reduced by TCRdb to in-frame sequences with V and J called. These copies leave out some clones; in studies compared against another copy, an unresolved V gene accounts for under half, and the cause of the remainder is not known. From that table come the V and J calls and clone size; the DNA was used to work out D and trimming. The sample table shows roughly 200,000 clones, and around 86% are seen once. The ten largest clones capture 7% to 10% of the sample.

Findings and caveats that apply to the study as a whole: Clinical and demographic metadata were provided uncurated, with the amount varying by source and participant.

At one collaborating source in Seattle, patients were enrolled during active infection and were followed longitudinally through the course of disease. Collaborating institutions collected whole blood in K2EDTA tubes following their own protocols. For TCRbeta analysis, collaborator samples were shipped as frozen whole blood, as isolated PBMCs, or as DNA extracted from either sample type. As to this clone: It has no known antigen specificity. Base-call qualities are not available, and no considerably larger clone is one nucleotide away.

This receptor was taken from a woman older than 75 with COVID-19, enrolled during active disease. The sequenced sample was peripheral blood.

The DNA is as follows: TGCAGCGTATCGGGAGGGAAGGGCTACAATGAGCAGTTCTTC. Its protein product is CSVSGGKGYNEQFF. The chain was built from TRBV29-1 and TRBJ2-1; TRBD2 agrees with 8 junctional bases. The CDR3 spans 14 residues, from the cysteine through the phenylalanine. The only DNA kept is the CDR3, 42 bases in frame from the first base. Clipping removes 6 bases from V and 3 bases from J, with 7 as the unmatched junction base count. CDR1 and CDR2, looked up from the germline V gene, are SQVTM and ANQGSEA.